This record covers a single T cell receptor (beta chain). What it binds is unknown. Only in-frame clones appear in the TCRdb table, and some are missing; sequencing was by immunoSEQ multiplex PCR. The data hold about 400,000 clones, with 75% to 90% observed a single time. The data were taken from a study of cytomegalovirus exposure and HLA in healthy donors. Study results and limitations: Many donors shared some public TCRs, even though most TCR sequences were rare. According to the study, 180 or so TCR beta chains were cytomegalovirus-associated.

The donors were in the approximately 120-subject validation cohort, distinct from the approximately 610-subject first cohort. The material sequenced was PBMCs. The clonotype originates from a woman under 30 in good health and CMV-seronegative.

This CDR3 reads CASSPNRREQYF. CDR3 sequence (DNA): TGTGCCAGCAGTCCGAACCGTCGGGAGCAGTACTTC. The chain couples TRBV27 to TRBJ2-7; unclear D gene. V lost 5 bases, J lost 7 bases, and 12 bases lay in between. The germline gives CDR1 MNHEY, CDR2 SMNVEV (reference sequence). This CDR3 is built from 12 residues.